This T cell receptor beta chain comes out of a study of spatial heterogeneity in lung cancer. The CDR3 has 10 amino acids. Germline V lookup: CDR1 SQVTM, CDR2 ANQGSEA. Trimming shortened V by 6 bases and J by 6 bases, and 9 bases separated the two germline ends. TCRdb reprocessed the 5' RACE reads with MiXCR, giving one entry per CDR3 protein. The sample lists about 92,000 distinct CDR3 sequences, approximately 12% seen once, with just over 40% in the top ten. Time point specified: sample taken at primary tumor resection. The J gene is TRBJ2-7, the V gene TRBV29-1; D not certain. The sequences come from PBMCs, collected at surgery. The TCR comes from a male donor with early-stage non-small cell lung cancer. CDR3 in DNA: TGCAGCGTCAAGACACGCGAGCAGTACTTC. This gives the protein CSVKTREQYF.